This paragraph covers one T cell receptor beta chain sequence. What it binds is not known. Germline loops: CDR1 SGHRS, CDR2 YFSETQ. V lost 4 bases and J 4 bases, leaving 13 bases between the germline ends. There are 14 residues in the CDR3. Generated by immunoSEQ multiplex PCR, the TCRdb table keeps only in-frame clones and is missing some. The data show approximately 1,500,000 clones, around 95% seen once. The sample comes from a study of shared clonotypes between healthy human individuals. Looking at the study overall: Donors, aged 18 to 49, were a couple of women and a few men. Findings and limits, study-wide: Across subsets, estimated richness was generally greater for naive than for memory populations.

This clonotype was obtained from a man aged 25 to 40 in good health. The genes are TRBV5-1 and TRBJ2-3; TRBD2 might be the D (6 bases). Sequencing was done on a sample of naive CD4+ T cells sorted from blood. Subset reported: CD45RA+ positively selected. CDR3 bases: TGCGCCAGCAGCCAGCGGGCCCCCGCAGATACGCAGTATTTT. Protein: CASSQRAPADTQYF.